This T cell receptor beta chain was sequenced for a study of cytomegalovirus exposure and HLA in healthy donors. Study-wide context: The Caucasian-associated ancestry cluster held around 76% of 300 to 450 genotyped donors.

The V and J ends lost 5 bases and 6 bases, in that order; junction bases with no gene match: 5. From germline, CDR1 is SEHNR and CDR2 FQNEAQ (reference sequence). This CDR3 has 14 amino acids. This clone has more than one count but fewer than ten. PCR was performed using 60 Vbeta and 13 Jbeta primers. Method: immunoSEQ multiplex PCR; TCRdb's copy keeps in-frame clones and lacks some. The sample shows 180,000 or so clones, 75% to 80% of them seen only once. The clonotype originates from a female donor in good health and CMV-seronegative. The chain carries TRBV7-9 and TRBJ1-4, with TRBD1 identical over 8 bases. Sequencing was performed on PBMCs. The CDR3 spells CASSPGQGDEKLFF. DNA of the CDR3: TGTGCCAGCAGCCCCGGACAGGGAGATGAAAAACTGTTTTTT.